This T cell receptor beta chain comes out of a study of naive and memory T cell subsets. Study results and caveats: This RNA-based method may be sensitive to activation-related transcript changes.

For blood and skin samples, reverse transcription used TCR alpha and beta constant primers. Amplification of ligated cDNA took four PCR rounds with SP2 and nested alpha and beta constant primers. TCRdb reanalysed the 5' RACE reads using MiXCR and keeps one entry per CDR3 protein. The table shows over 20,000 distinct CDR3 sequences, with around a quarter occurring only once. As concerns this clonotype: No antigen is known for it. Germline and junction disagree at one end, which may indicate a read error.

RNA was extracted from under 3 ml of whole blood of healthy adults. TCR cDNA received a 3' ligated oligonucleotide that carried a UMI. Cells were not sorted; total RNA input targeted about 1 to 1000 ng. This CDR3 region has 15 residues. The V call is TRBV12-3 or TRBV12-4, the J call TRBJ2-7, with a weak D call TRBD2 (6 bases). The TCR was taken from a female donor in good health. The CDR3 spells CASSLGLAGPYEQYF. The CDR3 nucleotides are TGTGCCAGCAGCTTAGGTTTGGCGGGACCCTACGAGCAGTACTTC.